The 31 T cell receptor beta chains listed next were all sequenced from one sample in a study of blood T cell repertoires in COVID-19. Assay used: immunoSEQ multiplex PCR; TCRdb lists only in-frame clones, some missing. The sample carries fewer than 250,000 clones, roughly 79% recorded once. Sequencing was carried out using PBMCs or T cells enriched from blood (not recorded which). All receptors come from a woman aged 50 to 60 with acute COVID-19.

The chain links TRBV7-9 to TRBJ2-1, with D possibly being TRBD2 (6 bases). The CDR3 has 16 residues. Germline V gives CDR1 SEHNR, CDR2 FQNEAQ (reference sequence). Trimming took 7 bases from V and 0 from J, leaving 16 bases between them. Here the CDR3 reads CASTQVGRSSYNEQFF. CDR3 sequence (DNA): TGTGCCAGCACCCAGGTTGGGAGGAGCTCCTACAATGAGCAGTTCTTC.

The chain links TRBV27 to TRBJ1-5; D gene ambiguous. The CDR3 contains 14 residues. Germline CDR1 and CDR2: MNHEY and SMNVEV (reference sequence). V was cut by 6 bases and J by 0 bases, with 9 bases left in between. The CDR3 bases are TGTGCCAGCAGAGACTCTTATAGCAATCAGCCCCAGCATTTT. Its protein product is CASRDSYSNQPQHF.

This clone was counted a few times. The chain joins TRBV21-1 to TRBJ2-5; the DNA was not used to check the table's D call, TRBD2. TRBV21-1 is a pseudogene segment. The CDR3 contains 15 residues. In DNA form, the CDR3 reads TGTGCCAGCAGCAAGGGGGGAAGAAGAAGGGAGACCCAGTACTTC. Protein: CASSKGGRRRETQYF.

The sample holds a few counts of this clone. The V and J genes are TRBV30 and TRBJ1-2; 8 positions match TRBD1. Per germline, CDR1 GTSNPN and CDR2 SVGIG (reference sequence). CDR3 length equals 14 residues. V gave up 0 bases and J gave up 9 bases; unmatched junction bases: 9. As DNA, the CDR3 is TGTGCCTGGAGTGTACCCAGGGGGCAGAAGAGCTACACCTTC. Protein: CAWSVPRGQKSYTF.

The V and J genes are TRBV13 and TRBJ2-7; TRBD2 matches 10 bases. This CDR3 is 18 amino acids long. The V gene end was trimmed by 4 bases and the J gene end by 3 bases; junction bases not matched to a gene: 15. The germline V gene encodes CDR1 PRHDT and CDR2 FYEKMQ (reference sequence). Written as DNA, the CDR3 is TGTGCCAGCAGCTCCTCCGGGACCCAAGCGGGGGGGCTCTACGAGCAGTACTTC. It yields the protein CASSSSGTQAGGLYEQYF.

This chain links TRBV6-2 or TRBV6-3 with TRBJ1-1, with D possibly TRBD1 on 6 matching bases. The CDR3 has 15 residues. Trimming stripped 4 bases from V and 4 bases from J, with 16 bases between. Germline values: CDR1 MNHEY, CDR2 SVGEGT. Written as DNA, the CDR3 is TGTGCCAGCAGTTTGCAGGGGACCGGAGGCACTGAAGCTTTCTTT. It codes for CASSLQGTGGTEAFF.

V usage is TRBV19 and J usage is TRBJ2-1; TRBD1 matches 10 bases. The junction had 7 bases not matched to a gene; V was cut back by 5 bases and J by 9 bases. Germline V CDR1 and CDR2: LNHDA, SQIVND (reference sequence). The CDR3 length is 14 residues. The CDR3 sequence is CASSPGQGRVEQFF. DNA for the CDR3: TGTGCCAGTAGTCCGGGACAGGGGAGGGTTGAGCAGTTCTTC.

This chain joins TRBV5-1 and TRBJ2-1; D perhaps matches TRBD2 (5 bases). The CDR3 consists of 16 residues. V lost 4 bases and J lost 3, with 17 bases in between. CDR1 SGHRS and CDR2 YFSETQ come from the germline V gene. The CDR3 DNA reads as TGCGCCAGCAGCCCGCCCGGGAACGAGGTCTACAATGAGCAGTTCTTC. It yields the protein CASSPPGNEVYNEQFF. Using reference TRBV5-1 and TRBJ2-1 for the parts outside the CDR3, the full variable domain is KAGVTQTPRYLIKTRGQQVTLSCSPISGHRSVSWYQQTPGQGLQFLFEYFSETQRNKGNFPGRFSGRQFSNSRSEMNVSTLELGDSALYLCASSPPGNEVYNEQFFGPGTRLTVL.

V gene TRBV11-2 combines with J gene TRBJ2-7, with 8 positions matching TRBD1. The J segment lost 3 bases and the V segment lost 4 bases, leaving 8 bases of the junction unmatched. Germline CDR1 reads SGHAT; CDR2 reads FQNNGV. The length of the CDR3 is 15 residues. In DNA, the CDR3 is TGTGCCAGCAGCTCAAGGACAGGGAATATCTACGAGCAGTACTTC. Its translation: CASSSRTGNIYEQYF.

This clone was counted only a few times. The J gene is TRBJ2-2, the V gene TRBV5-4; D gene unclear. CDR3 length equals 14 residues. V was trimmed by 5 bases and J by 5 bases, leaving 13 bases between them. Germline V CDR1 and CDR2: SGHNT, YYREEE (reference sequence). Written as DNA, the CDR3 is TGTGCCAGCAGTTCCAAGCCTTTTACCGGGGAGCTGTTTTTT. Translating gives CASSSKPFTGELFF.

This chain connects TRBV7-2 to TRBJ2-3; 12 nucleotides match TRBD2. CDR1 and CDR2 from the germline V gene are SGHTA and FQGNSA. The CDR3 consists of 18 residues. The J segment lost 7 bases and the V segment lost 2 bases, leaving 13 bases of the junction unmatched. As DNA, the CDR3 is TGTGCCAGCAGCTTACCTCTAGCGGGAGGGCTTCTCTCTCATACGCAGTATTTT. Encoded protein: CASSLPLAGGLLSHTQYF. The whole variable domain, remainder taken from reference TRBV7-2 and TRBJ2-3, is GAGVSQSPSNKVTEKGKDVELRCDPISGHTALYWYRQSLGQGLEFLIYFQGNSAPDKSGLPSDRFSAERTGGSVSTLTIQRTQQEDSAVYLCASSLPLAGGLLSHTQYFGPGTRLTVL.

The chain combines TRBV4-3 with TRBJ2-3, with 7 positions matching TRBD2. The J segment lost 0 bases and the V segment lost 1 base, leaving 7 bases of the junction unmatched. CDR3 length: 17 residues. The germline V gene encodes CDR1 LGHNA and CDR2 YSLEER. CDR3 amino acids: CASSQGWGGSSTDTQYF. In DNA form, the CDR3 reads TGCGCCAGCAGCCAAGGCTGGGGGGGGTCTAGCACAGATACGCAGTATTTT.

The chain recombines TRBV13 with TRBJ2-3; 13 bases match TRBD2. Germline loops: CDR1 PRHDT, CDR2 FYEKMQ (reference sequence). With 5 bases clipped from V and 2 bases from J, the junction kept 4 bases outside the gene matches. The CDR3 extends over 16 amino acids. CDR3 loop: CASSDGLAGATDTQYF. CDR3 coding DNA: TGTGCCAGCAGCGACGGACTAGCGGGAGCCACAGATACGCAGTATTTT.

This rearrangement joins TRBV5-1 to TRBJ2-1; maybe TRBD2 (6 bases). V lost 5 bases to trimming and J lost 6 bases, with 18 bases between them. The CDR3 extends over 15 amino acids. Germline V CDR1 and CDR2: SGHRS, YFSETQ. The chain's CDR3 is CASRVGGSRRNEQFF. CDR3 DNA: TGCGCCAGCAGAGTAGGAGGGAGCCGTCGCAATGAGCAGTTCTTC.

The chain joins TRBV4-3 to TRBJ1-2; weak D call: TRBD1 (6 bases). Germline values: CDR1 LGHNA, CDR2 YSLEER. The CDR3 is made up of 16 amino acids. Trimming left V 4 bases short and J 6 bases short, with 21 bases between. CDR3 coding DNA: TGCGCCAGCAGCCCAGAATCAGCACGGGCAGGGGATGGCTACACCTTC. This codes for CASSPESARAGDGYTF.

This clone was counted between two and nine times. The chain has TRBV6-2 or TRBV6-3 and TRBJ2-7, with 8 nucleotides matching TRBD1. This CDR3 region has 14 residues. Losses at the gene ends were 1 base for V and 6 bases for J; bases not matched to a gene: 5. Germline V gives CDR1 MNHEY, CDR2 SVGEGT. This chain's CDR3 is CASSYFVTGGEQYF. As DNA, the CDR3 is TGTGCCAGCAGTTACTTCGTTACAGGGGGCGAGCAGTACTTC.

The chain carries TRBV14 and TRBJ1-1; 7 bases fit TRBD1. CDR1 is SGHDN, CDR2 FVKESK, per germline. Trimming removed 3 bases from V and 4 bases from J; junction bases left unmatched: 5. The CDR3 consists of 14 residues. The CDR3 region is CASSHQPGGTEAFF. The CDR3 bases are TGTGCCAGCAGCCACCAGCCAGGGGGCACTGAAGCTTTCTTT. Variable domain in full (rest from reference TRBV14 and TRBJ1-1): EAGVTQFPSHSVIEKGQTVTLRCDPISGHDNLYWYRRVMGKEIKFLLHFVKESKQDESGMPNNRFLAERTGGTYSTLKVQPAELEDSGVYFCASSHQPGGTEAFFGQGTRLTVV.

The chain recombines TRBV29-1 with TRBJ2-1; D uncertain. Germline values: CDR1 SQVTM, CDR2 ANQGSEA. The CDR3 has 14 amino acids. V lost 6 bases to trimming and J lost 2 bases, with 14 bases between them. The chain's CDR3 is CSVRDTVTYNEQFF. CDR3 bases: TGCAGCGTGAGAGACACTGTGACCTACAATGAGCAGTTCTTC.

The DNA of the CDR3 is TGTGCCAGTAGACTAGGACCGGGAGCACTAAGCTCCTACAATGAGCAGTTCTTC. It translates to CASRLGPGALSSYNEQFF. This rearrangement joins TRBV19 to TRBJ2-1; weak D call: TRBD2 (6 bases). Germline V gene sequence: CDR1 LNHDA, CDR2 SQIVND (reference sequence). Between the trimmed V and J ends, which lost 6 bases and 0 bases, there was a span of 21 bases. This CDR3 spans 18 amino acids.

The chain has TRBV15 and TRBJ1-2, with no clear D. The CDR3 spans 15 residues. Germline V lookup: CDR1 LNHNV, CDR2 YYDKDF (reference sequence). V shed 1 base and J shed 7 bases, with 16 bases lying between them. The DNA for the CDR3 is TGTGCCACCAGCAGAGCTCAGGATGGAGGAAGTGGCTACACCTTC. Protein product: CATSRAQDGGSGYTF.

This clone was counted a few times. The J gene is TRBJ1-1, the V gene TRBV19, with 9 bases aligning to TRBD1. CDR1 is LNHDA, CDR2 SQIVND, per germline (reference sequence). The J segment lost 6 bases and the V segment lost 7 bases, leaving 9 bases of the junction unmatched. CDR3 length equals 14 residues. CDR3 in amino acids: CASNVGQGNAEAFF. CDR3 nucleotides: TGTGCCAGTAACGTGGGACAGGGTAACGCTGAAGCTTTCTTT.

A few counts support this clone. V and J are TRBV4-3 and TRBJ2-7; maybe TRBD1 (5 bases). Trimming left V 2 bases short and J 3 bases short, with 17 bases between. The CDR3 has 16 amino acids. The germline V gene has CDR1 LGHNA and CDR2 YSLEER. CDR3 sequence: CASSQIYSGSYYEQYF. The CDR3 nucleotides read TGCGCCAGCAGCCAAATCTATTCAGGGTCATACTACGAGCAGTACTTC.

The V gene is TRBV4-2, the J gene TRBJ2-3, with 14 bases aligning to TRBD2. Germline CDR1 reads LGHNA; CDR2 reads YNFKEQ. The V gene end was trimmed by 0 bases and the J gene end by 2 bases; junction bases not matched to a gene: 7. CDR3 length: 19 amino acids. The chain's CDR3 is CASSQDRLAGGIYTDTQYF. DNA for the CDR3: TGTGCCAGCAGCCAAGATCGACTAGCGGGAGGGATTTACACAGATACGCAGTATTTT.

This chain joins TRBV27 and TRBJ2-7; TRBD2 might be the D (6 bases). The CDR3 has 15 residues. Germline V gene sequence: CDR1 MNHEY, CDR2 SMNVEV (reference sequence). Trimming pared 6 bases from V and 3 bases from J, leaving 18 bases between. The CDR3 DNA reads as TGTGCCAGCAGGACATACTTAGCGGAGAACTACGAGCAGTACTTC. This encodes CASRTYLAENYEQYF.

The chain is built from TRBV4-1 and TRBJ2-7; D is possibly TRBD2 (6 bases). The V end was cut by 4 bases, the J end by 0 bases, with 10 bases between. Germline values: CDR1 MGHRA, CDR2 YSYEKL. This CDR3 is 14 amino acids long. In DNA form, the CDR3 reads TGCGCCAGCAGCCCAATCGGGAGCTCCTACGAGCAGTACTTC. Protein: CASSPIGSSYEQYF.

V is TRBV13 and J is TRBJ1-2; 8 nucleotides align to TRBD1. V lost 1 base to trimming and J lost 4 bases; unmatched junction nucleotides: 5. Germline CDR1 PRHDT, CDR2 FYEKMQ (reference sequence). The CDR3 covers 15 residues. CDR3: CASSLVGGTGYGYTF. The CDR3 bases are TGTGCCAGCAGCTTAGTAGGTGGGACAGGCTATGGCTACACCTTC. Together with reference TRBV13 and TRBJ1-2, the CDR3 gives the full variable domain: AAGVIQSPRHLIKEKRETATLKCYPIPRHDTVYWYQQGPGQDPQFLISFYEKMQSDKGSIPDRFSAQQFSDYHSELNMSSLELGDSALYFCASSLVGGTGYGYTFGSGTRLTVV.

The J gene is TRBJ2-7, the V gene TRBV4-1, with a weak D call TRBD1 (6 bases). Germline CDR1 MGHRA, CDR2 YSYEKL. Trimming removed 1 base from V and 3 bases from J, with 16 bases in between. This CDR3 spans 16 amino acids. In DNA, the CDR3 is TGCGCCAGCAGCCAAGGAACAGGGTCATGGGGCTACGAGCAGTACTTC. This translates into CASSQGTGSWGYEQYF.

The chain carries TRBV4-3 and TRBJ1-2, with 8 nucleotides matching TRBD1. Unmatched junction bases numbered 8, after V lost 5 bases and J lost 6 bases. Germline lookup yields CDR1 LGHNA and CDR2 YSLEER. This CDR3 is 14 amino acids long. This CDR3 reads CASSSVTGDNGYTF. The CDR3 DNA reads as TGCGCCAGCAGCTCCGTGACAGGGGACAATGGCTACACCTTC.

The rearrangement links TRBV18 to TRBJ2-1; 11 bases match TRBD1. This CDR3 spans 15 amino acids. The V segment lost 4 bases and the J segment 5 bases; nucleotides outside the gene matches: 4. CDR1 is KGHSH, CDR2 LQKENI, per germline. The chain's CDR3 is CASSLGQGAHNEQFF. The CDR3 DNA reads TGTGCCAGCTCACTCGGACAGGGGGCTCACAATGAGCAGTTCTTC.

This chain uses TRBV12-3 or TRBV12-4 with TRBJ1-5; 9 bases match TRBD1. The CDR3 is 13 amino acids. Unmatched junction bases numbered 2, after V lost 8 bases and J lost 3 bases. CDR3 DNA sequence: TGTGCCAGCCGGGACAGGGTCAATCAGCCCCAGCATTTT. It specifies CASRDRVNQPQHF.

CDR3 bases: TGTGCACAAGGGAGGAGCACTGAAGCTTTCTTT. Residues: CAQGRSTEAFF. The J gene is TRBJ1-1, the V gene TRBV30; D not resolved. Germline CDR1 and CDR2: GTSNPN and SVGIG (reference sequence). The CDR3 is 11 residues long.